These 2 T cell receptor beta chains were all obtained from the same sample, sequenced in a study of vaccination and CD4 T cells after COVID-19. Regarding treatment: approximately 10-day PBMC culture with coronavirus spike peptide pools or control peptides (ViraFEST assay). Researchers used the Oncomine TCR Beta short-read assay to sequence DNA from cultured CD4+ T cells. TCRdb re-analysed the PCR reads in MiXCR, keeping a single row per CDR3 protein. The data show around 15,000 distinct CDR3 sequences, 44% seen once. The antigens for these receptors are not known. The specimen was CD4+ T cells from blood, cultured in vitro, collected after SARS-CoV-2 vaccination. These receptors were collected from a human donor who had recovered from COVID-19.

The chain is built from TRBV5-1 and TRBJ1-2; tentative D call: TRBD1 (6 bases). The CDR3 consists of 13 residues. The V end lost 4 bases, the J end lost 8 bases, and 15 bases lay between the germline ends. Looked up from germline, CDR1 is SGHRS and CDR2 is YFSETQ. This CDR3 is CASSTGTAQGYTF. Here the CDR3 DNA reads TGCGCCAGCAGCACAGGGACGGCCCAAGGCTACACCTTC.

The chain carries TRBV20-1 and TRBJ2-1; D remains unclear. V dropped 4 bases and J dropped 3 bases, with 19 bases sitting between them. Germline values: CDR1 DFQATT, CDR2 SNEGSKA (reference sequence). The CDR3 has 16 residues. The CDR3 spells CSANPGGVSGYNEQFF. As DNA, the CDR3 is TGCAGTGCTAACCCAGGTGGAGTGTCTGGCTACAATGAGCAGTTCTTC.